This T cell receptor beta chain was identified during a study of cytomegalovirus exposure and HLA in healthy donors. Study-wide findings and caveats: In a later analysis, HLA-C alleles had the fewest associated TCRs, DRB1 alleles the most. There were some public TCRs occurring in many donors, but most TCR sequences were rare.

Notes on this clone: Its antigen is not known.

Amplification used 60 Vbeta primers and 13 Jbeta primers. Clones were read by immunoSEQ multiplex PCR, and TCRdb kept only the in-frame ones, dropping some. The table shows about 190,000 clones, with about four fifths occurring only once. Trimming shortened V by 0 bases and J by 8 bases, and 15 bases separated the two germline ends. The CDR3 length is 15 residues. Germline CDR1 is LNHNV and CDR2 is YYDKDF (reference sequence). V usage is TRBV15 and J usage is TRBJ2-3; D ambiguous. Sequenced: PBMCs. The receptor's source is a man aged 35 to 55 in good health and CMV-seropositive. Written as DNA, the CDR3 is TGTGCCACCAGCAGAGAGGGCCAAAACCTCGGTACGCAGTATTTT. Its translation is CATSREGQNLGTQYF.